This T cell receptor (beta chain) is from a study of blood T cell repertoires in COVID-19. The overall study: Samples taken during acute and convalescent COVID-19 were collected in the United States, Italy and Spain. The cDNA or gDNA used as material had been derived from T cells, B-cell-depleted T cells, or PBMCs.

Authors' processing steps: Amplification of reference gene primers provided the estimated nucleated cell counts. Sequencing was performed with immunoSEQ multiplex PCR; in TCRdb, only in-frame clones are kept and a portion is missing. For V, J and clone size, that table is used; D and trimming come from the DNA. The sample includes about 210,000 clones, roughly 86% seen only once; the top ten take around 7.3%. The CDR3 spans 15 residues. Trimming removed 6 bases from V and 6 bases from J; junction bases left unmatched: 6. Germline V gives CDR1 MNHEY, CDR2 SVGAGI. This clone was counted once. The sequenced sample consisted of peripheral blood. The clonotype originates from a woman aged 50 to 60 with active or convalescent COVID-19. The chain links TRBV6-5 to TRBJ2-1, with 12 bases aligning to TRBD2. CDR3 DNA: TGTGCCAGCAGCCGAACTAGCGGGGGGCTCAATGAGCAGTTCTTC. Protein sequence: CASSRTSGGLNEQFF.